This T cell receptor beta chain was identified in a study of regulatory T cells. The study, taken as a whole, reports: In CD3G-deficient patients, conventional CD4+ T cells were enriched for hydrophobic CDR3 residues at positions 6 and 7.

For this clone: Its antigen is currently unknown.

Primers: 52 TRBV forward and 13 TRBJ reverse. The protocol was immunoSEQ multiplex PCR, while the TCRdb copy is restricted to in-frame clones and leaves out a portion. Altogether over 35,000 clones are present, about 88% being singletons, with the ten largest covering more than 2%. The V gene's germline CDR1 is MNHNS and CDR2 SASEGT. This CDR3 comprises 13 residues. This TCR came from a person in their late teens or twenties with CD3G deficiency. The sequencing input was conventional CD4+ T cells sorted from blood. The rearrangement joins TRBV6-1 to TRBJ1-2, with D possibly being TRBD1 (5 bases). The CDR3 DNA follows: TGTGCTGTATTGGGGCCCCTCCAGGGAGGCTACACCTTC. Amino acids: CAVLGPLQGGYTF.